This T cell receptor (beta chain) stems from a study of T-cell memory formation after mild COVID-19. Overall study results and limits: The authors left the SARS-CoV-2 specificity of second-wave clones peaking on day 37 unconfirmed. Pre-infection memory harbored some responding clones, suggesting cross-reactive memory joined.

CDR1 is SGHTA, CDR2 FQGNSA, per germline. V lost 4 bases, J lost 3 bases, and 7 bases lay in between. This CDR3 is 12 amino acids long. This clonotype has a count of ten or more. Its antigen is currently unknown. 5'RACE primed at constant segments yielded TCR alpha and TCR beta cDNA libraries bearing sample barcodes and UMIs. TCRdb analysed the 5' RACE reads with MiXCR anew, one entry per CDR3 protein. The data contain hundreds of thousands of distinct CDR3 sequences, around 21% of them singletons. Sample: PBMCs or a T cell subset sorted from them (not recorded which). The receptor's source is an adult woman who had mild COVID-19 (a few samples of this study predate the infection). Cell type and time point are not known. J is TRBJ2-7 and V is TRBV7-2; D not resolved. The CDR3 region is CASSSANYEQYF. CDR3 DNA sequence: TGTGCCAGCAGCTCCGCCAACTACGAGCAGTACTTC.